The 20 T cell receptor beta chains in this list originate from one sample, sequenced in a study of blood T cell repertoires in COVID-19. The data were produced by immunoSEQ multiplex PCR, yet TCRdb's version contains in-frame clones alone and is incomplete. Of about 60,000 clones listed, roughly 82% are singletons. The material sequenced was peripheral blood. The receptors were gathered from a woman of 80 years or more with acute or convalescent COVID-19.

This clone was picked up one time. The chain carries TRBV5-5 and TRBJ2-1; 8 nucleotides line up with TRBD2. The germline V gene has CDR1 SGHKS and CDR2 YYEKEE (reference sequence). This CDR3 has 17 amino acids. V gave up 0 bases and J gave up 6 bases; unmatched junction bases: 11. The CDR3 sequence: CASSLAGSGSFGNEQFF. CDR3 coding DNA: TGTGCCAGCAGCTTGGCCGGGAGCGGGAGTTTTGGCAATGAGCAGTTCTTC.

The chain couples TRBV18 to TRBJ2-2, with 7 bases identical to TRBD1. The junction had 4 bases not matched to a gene; V was cut back by 0 bases and J by 0 bases. The CDR3 spans 17 residues. Germline V gene data show CDR1 as KGHSH and CDR2 as LQKENI. The CDR3 DNA reads TGTGCCAGCTCACCACCGGGACAGCGAACGAACACCGGGGAGCTGTTTTTT. Protein product: CASSPPGQRTNTGELFF.

This sequence joins TRBV29-1 and TRBJ2-7; 9 nucleotides match TRBD1. The V gene end was trimmed by 5 bases and the J gene end by 5 bases; junction bases not matched to a gene: 7. The CDR3 is 13 amino acids. Looked up from germline, CDR1 is SQVTM and CDR2 is ANQGSEA. The DNA of the CDR3 is TGCAGCGTTTCTTACAGGGGGCGCGACGAGCAGTACTTC. Its protein product is CSVSYRGRDEQYF.

The chain recombines TRBV7-8 with TRBJ2-2; weak D call: TRBD1 (5 bases). The CDR3 spans 15 residues. The germline gives CDR1 SGHVS, CDR2 FQNEAQ. Trimming removed 5 bases at V and 6 bases at J, with 16 bases between. DNA for the CDR3: TGTGCCAGCAGCCCAATGGGGCGAATGGCCGGGGAGCTGTTTTTT. This sequence encodes CASSPMGRMAGELFF.

This sequence joins TRBV27 and TRBJ2-2; possible D gene TRBD2, 7 bases. Germline V lookup: CDR1 MNHEY, CDR2 SMNVEV (reference sequence). The CDR3 has 17 amino acids. Trimming pared 5 bases from V and 4 bases from J, leaving 20 bases between. The chain's CDR3 is CASSSSWGGSGTGELFF. The CDR3 bases are TGTGCCAGCAGTAGTAGCTGGGGGGGCTCGGGCACCGGGGAGCTGTTTTTT.

The chain recombines TRBV11-2 with TRBJ2-3; 15 bases line up with TRBD2. The CDR3 is 19 amino acids. Germline V gives CDR1 SGHAT, CDR2 FQNNGV. Unmatched junction bases numbered 12, after V lost 3 bases and J lost 5 bases. The CDR3 here is CASSLNLGLAGGPRDTQYF. In nucleotides, the CDR3 is TGTGCCAGCAGCTTGAATTTAGGACTAGCGGGAGGGCCGAGAGATACGCAGTATTTT.

V and J are TRBV27 and TRBJ2-7, with 7 bases aligning to TRBD1. V lost 6 bases, J lost 3 bases, and 5 bases stayed unmatched. CDR1 is MNHEY and CDR2 is SMNVEV in the germline V gene (reference sequence). This CDR3 comprises 13 residues. CDR3 in amino acids: CASRPQGLYEQYF. The CDR3 DNA follows: TGTGCCAGCAGACCACAGGGGCTCTACGAGCAGTACTTC.

This chain connects TRBV19 to TRBJ1-2, with no clear D. V lost 3 bases to trimming and J lost 1 base, with 9 bases between them. CDR1 and CDR2 from the germline V gene are LNHDA and SQIVND (reference sequence). This CDR3 is 14 amino acids long. CDR3 nucleotide sequence: TGTGCCAGTAGTATTCCCATACTTAACTATGGCTACACCTTC. This encodes CASSIPILNYGYTF.

CDR3 protein: CASSYQLAGSSWEQFF. The DNA of the CDR3 is TGTGCCAGCAGTTACCAGCTAGCGGGAAGTTCATGGGAGCAGTTCTTC. The chain combines TRBV6-6 with TRBJ2-1, with 9 bases matching TRBD2. J gave up 10 bases and V 2 bases, and 12 bases lay outside the gene matches. Germline-derived CDR1 and CDR2 are MNHNY and SVGAGI (reference sequence). The CDR3 covers 16 residues.

The gene calls are TRBV12-3 or TRBV12-4 and TRBJ2-7; possibly TRBD2 for D (6 bases). The length of the CDR3 is 13 residues. V was trimmed by 9 bases and J by 3 bases, leaving 15 bases between them. As DNA, the CDR3 is TGTGCCAGTTCCGGGACTGACCACTACGAGCAGTACTTC. It codes for CASSGTDHYEQYF.

The rearrangement joins TRBV28 to TRBJ1-3; TRBD1 matches at 8 bases. The V gene end was trimmed by 4 bases and the J gene end by 6 bases; junction bases not matched to a gene: 11. Germline V lookup: CDR1 MDHEN, CDR2 SYDVKM. The CDR3 spans 16 residues. The CDR3 sequence: CASSSWAGGLTNTIYF. The CDR3 nucleotides read TGTGCCAGCAGTTCATGGGCAGGGGGCTTAACAAACACCATATATTTT. The whole variable domain, remainder taken from reference TRBV28 and TRBJ1-3, is DVKVTQSSRYLVKRTGEKVFLECVQDMDHENMFWYRQDPGLGLRLIYFSYDVKMKEKGDIPEGYSVSREKKERFSLILESASTNQTSMYLCASSSWAGGLTNTIYFGEGSWLTVV.

The CDR3 protein is CSVDGANQVETQYF. The CDR3, as DNA: TGCAGCGTTGATGGGGCGAACCAAGTAGAGACCCAGTACTTC. The chain employs TRBV29-1 and TRBJ2-5; D possibly corresponds to TRBD1 (5 bases). Germline V gene data show CDR1 as SQVTM and CDR2 as ANQGSEA. The V end was cut by 3 bases, the J end by 4 bases, with 15 bases between. The CDR3 runs to 14 residues.

The chain is built from TRBV4-1 and TRBJ2-7, with TRBD1 matching over 8 bases. Germline V gene sequence: CDR1 MGHRA, CDR2 YSYEKL. Unmatched junction bases numbered 6, after V lost 0 bases and J lost 8 bases. CDR3 length: 14 amino acids. CDR3 sequence (DNA): TGCGCCAGCAGCCAAGATCGGCAGGGGGCCCAGCAGTACTTC. Translated: CASSQDRQGAQQYF.

CDR3 in amino acids: CASRLDRNTGELFF. In DNA form, the CDR3 reads TGTGCCAGCAGACTGGACAGAAACACCGGGGAGCTGTTTTTT. The rearrangement links TRBV6-5 to TRBJ2-2; TRBD1 is a possible D gene (6 bases). Germline CDR1 reads MNHEY; CDR2 reads SVGAGI. CDR3 length: 14 residues. V was pared by 6 bases and J by 2 bases, with 10 bases between.

The J gene is TRBJ1-5, the V gene TRBV19; unclear D gene. The CDR3 is 13 residues long. Per the germline V gene, CDR1 is LNHDA and CDR2 is SQIVND (reference sequence). V was cut by 3 bases and J by 5 bases, with 8 bases left in between. The CDR3 sequence: CASSIHGDQPQHF. The DNA of the CDR3 is TGTGCCAGTAGTATTCACGGGGATCAGCCCCAGCATTTT.

The V gene is TRBV4-1, the J gene TRBJ1-4; D is possibly TRBD1 (6 bases). The V end lost 5 bases, the J end lost 5 bases, and 15 bases lay between the germline ends. Per germline, CDR1 MGHRA and CDR2 YSYEKL. CDR3 length equals 15 residues. The CDR3 reads CASSNKGQINEKLFF. The CDR3, as DNA: TGCGCCAGCAGCAACAAAGGACAGATAAATGAAAAACTGTTTTTT.

The chain links TRBV18 to TRBJ2-7; TRBD1 aligns across 11 bases. Germline V lookup: CDR1 KGHSH, CDR2 LQKENI. This CDR3 contains 14 residues. Trimming took 6 bases from V and 2 from J; bases not matched to a gene: 3. The CDR3 coding sequence is TGTGCCAGCTCCACGGGACAGGGGGCCTACGAGCAGTACTTC. Encoded protein: CASSTGQGAYEQYF.

The chain couples TRBV6-5 to TRBJ2-1; TRBD2 matches at 8 bases. V was pared by 4 bases and J by 7 bases, with 0 bases of the junction left unmatched. Germline V gene data show CDR1 as MNHEY and CDR2 as SVGAGI. The length of the CDR3 is 12 residues. The CDR3 region is CASSLAGNEQFF. The CDR3 region has the DNA TGTGCCAGCAGTTTAGCGGGGAATGAGCAGTTCTTC.

The rearrangement uses TRBV19 and TRBJ2-3, with a possible D match to TRBD2 (5 bases). The CDR3 extends over 14 amino acids. Germline loops: CDR1 LNHDA, CDR2 SQIVND (reference sequence). V lost 5 bases and J lost 2, with 11 bases in between. The DNA of the CDR3 is TGTGCCAGTAGTGCCGGGATCCACACAGATACGCAGTATTTT. Translated, it gives CASSAGIHTDTQYF.

This sequence joins TRBV6-5 and TRBJ2-3; 7 nucleotides line up with TRBD2. Losses at the gene ends were 4 bases for V and 1 base for J; bases not matched to a gene: 5. The CDR3 loop spans 15 amino acids. Looked up from germline, CDR1 is MNHEY and CDR2 is SVGAGI. The CDR3 DNA reads TGTGCCAGCAGTTCGGCGGGGGTAGGCACAGATACGCAGTATTTT. Its translation is CASSSAGVGTDTQYF.